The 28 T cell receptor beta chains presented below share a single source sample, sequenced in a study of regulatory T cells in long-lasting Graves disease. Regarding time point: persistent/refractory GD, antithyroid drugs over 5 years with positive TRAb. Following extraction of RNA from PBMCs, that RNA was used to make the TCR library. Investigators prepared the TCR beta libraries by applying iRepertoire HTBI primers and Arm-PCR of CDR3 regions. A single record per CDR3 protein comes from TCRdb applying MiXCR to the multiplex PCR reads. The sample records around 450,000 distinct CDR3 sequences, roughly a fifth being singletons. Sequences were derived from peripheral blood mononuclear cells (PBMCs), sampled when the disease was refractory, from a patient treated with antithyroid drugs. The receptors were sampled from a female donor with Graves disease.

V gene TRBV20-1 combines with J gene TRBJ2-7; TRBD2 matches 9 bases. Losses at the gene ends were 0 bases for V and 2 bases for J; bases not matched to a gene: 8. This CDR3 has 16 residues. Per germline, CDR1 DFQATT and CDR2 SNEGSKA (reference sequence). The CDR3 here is CSAREPHSGRTYEQYF. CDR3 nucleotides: TGCAGTGCTAGAGAGCCGCACAGCGGGAGGACCTACGAGCAGTACTTC.

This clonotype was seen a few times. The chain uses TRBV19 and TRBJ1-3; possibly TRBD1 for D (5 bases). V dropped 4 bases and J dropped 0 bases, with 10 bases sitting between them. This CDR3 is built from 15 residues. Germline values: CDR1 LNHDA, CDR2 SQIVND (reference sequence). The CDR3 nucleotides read TGTGCCAGTAGTAGACAGCGTCTCTCTGGAAACACCATATATTTT. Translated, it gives CASSRQRLSGNTIYF.

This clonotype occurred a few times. The CDR3 nucleotides read TGTGCCAGCAGCCGCCCCCGACAGTACGACTACGAGCAGTACTTC. Translating gives CASSRPRQYDYEQYF. The V call is TRBV7-9, the J call TRBJ2-7; D is perhaps TRBD1 (5 bases). The CDR3 length is 15 residues. The V end lost 5 bases, the J end lost 3 bases, and 17 bases lay between the germline ends. Germline V CDR1 and CDR2: SEHNR, FQNEAQ (reference sequence). Using reference TRBV7-9 and TRBJ2-7 for the parts outside the CDR3, the full variable domain is DTGVSQNPRHKITKRGQNVTFRCDPISEHNRLYWYRQTLGQGPEFLTYFQNEAQLEKSRLLSDRFSAERPKGSFSTLEIQRTEQGDSAMYLCASSRPRQYDYEQYFGPGTRLTVT.

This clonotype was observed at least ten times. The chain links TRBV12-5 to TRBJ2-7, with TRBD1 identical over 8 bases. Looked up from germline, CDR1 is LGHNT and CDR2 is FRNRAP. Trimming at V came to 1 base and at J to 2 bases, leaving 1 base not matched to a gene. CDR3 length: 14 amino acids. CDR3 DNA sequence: TGTGCTAGTGGTTTGGAACAGGGGGCCTACGAGCAGTACTTC. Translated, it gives CASGLEQGAYEQYF.

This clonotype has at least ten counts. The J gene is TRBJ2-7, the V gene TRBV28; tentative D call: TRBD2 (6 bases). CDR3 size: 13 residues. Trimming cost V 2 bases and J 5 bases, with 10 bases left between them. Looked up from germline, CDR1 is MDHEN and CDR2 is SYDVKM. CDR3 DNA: TGTGCCAGCAGTTTAACGGGGGAGGACGAGCAGTACTTC. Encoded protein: CASSLTGEDEQYF.

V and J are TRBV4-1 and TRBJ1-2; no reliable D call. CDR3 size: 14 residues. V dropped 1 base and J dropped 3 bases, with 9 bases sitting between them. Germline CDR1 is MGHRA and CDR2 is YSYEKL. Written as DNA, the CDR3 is TGCGCCAGCAGCCAAGTTACCCGTTACTATGGCTACACCTTC. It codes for CASSQVTRYYGYTF.

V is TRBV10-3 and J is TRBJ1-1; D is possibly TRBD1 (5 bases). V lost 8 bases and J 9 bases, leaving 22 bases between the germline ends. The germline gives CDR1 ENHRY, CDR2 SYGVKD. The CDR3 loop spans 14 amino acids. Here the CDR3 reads CAIRAIGTDSKAFF. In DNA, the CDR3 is TGTGCCATCCGAGCTATAGGGACGGACTCGAAAGCTTTCTTT.

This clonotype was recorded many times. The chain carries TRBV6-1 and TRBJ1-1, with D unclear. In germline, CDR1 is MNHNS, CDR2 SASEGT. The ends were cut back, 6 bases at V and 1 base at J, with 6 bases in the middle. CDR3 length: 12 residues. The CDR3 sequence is CASSPGNTEAFF. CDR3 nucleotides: TGTGCCAGCAGCCCTGGGAACACTGAAGCTTTCTTT.

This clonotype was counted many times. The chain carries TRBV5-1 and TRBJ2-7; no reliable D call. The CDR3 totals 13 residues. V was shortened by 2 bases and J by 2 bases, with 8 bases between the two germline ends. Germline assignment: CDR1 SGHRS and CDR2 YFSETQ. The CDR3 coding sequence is TGCGCCAGCAGCTTCTATTCCGCCTACGAGCAGTACTTC. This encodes CASSFYSAYEQYF.

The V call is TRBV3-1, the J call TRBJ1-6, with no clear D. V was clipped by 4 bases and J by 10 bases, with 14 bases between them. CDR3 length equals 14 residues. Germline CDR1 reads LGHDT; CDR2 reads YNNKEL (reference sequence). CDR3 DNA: TGTGCCAGCAGCCCAGCGGGGTTTGGATCACCCCTCCACTTT. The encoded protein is CASSPAGFGSPLHF.

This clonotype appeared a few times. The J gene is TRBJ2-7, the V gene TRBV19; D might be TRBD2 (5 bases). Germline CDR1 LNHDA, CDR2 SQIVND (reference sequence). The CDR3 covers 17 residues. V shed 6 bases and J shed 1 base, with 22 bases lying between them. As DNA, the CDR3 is TGTGCCAGTAGCCCCAGAGGGAGAACTTACCCATCCTACGAGCAGTACTTC. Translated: CASSPRGRTYPSYEQYF.

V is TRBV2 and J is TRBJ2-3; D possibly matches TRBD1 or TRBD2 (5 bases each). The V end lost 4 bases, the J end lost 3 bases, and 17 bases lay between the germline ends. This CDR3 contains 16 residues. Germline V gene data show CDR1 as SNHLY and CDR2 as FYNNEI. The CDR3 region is CASSAQGAGSTDTQYF. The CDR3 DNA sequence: TGTGCCAGCAGTGCTCAGGGCGCGGGTTCTACAGATACGCAGTATTTT.

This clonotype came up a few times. As DNA, the CDR3 is TGCGCCAGCAGCCAAGAACAGGCCCCAGGGTATGGCTACACCTTC. Amino acid sequence: CASSQEQAPGYGYTF. The rearrangement joins TRBV4-1 to TRBJ1-2, with a weak D call TRBD1 (5 bases). Trimming removed 0 bases at V and 5 bases at J, with 13 bases between. Germline V CDR1 and CDR2: MGHRA, YSYEKL. The CDR3 contains 15 residues.

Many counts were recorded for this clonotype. CDR3 sequence (DNA): TGTGCCAGCAGTTTGAGGACAGGACTCTACGAGCAGTACTTC. Translating gives CASSLRTGLYEQYF. V is TRBV28 and J is TRBJ2-7; TRBD1 matches at 7 bases. The length of the CDR3 is 14 residues. With 3 bases clipped from V and 3 bases from J, the junction kept 5 bases outside the gene matches. Germline V gene sequence: CDR1 MDHEN, CDR2 SYDVKM.

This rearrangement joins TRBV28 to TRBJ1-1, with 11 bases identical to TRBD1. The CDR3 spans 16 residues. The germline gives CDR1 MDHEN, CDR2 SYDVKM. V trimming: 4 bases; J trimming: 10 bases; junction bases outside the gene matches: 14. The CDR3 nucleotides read TGTGCCAGCAGTTCCCCGGACAGGGGGCGTTTTTGGGCAGCTTTCTTT. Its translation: CASSSPDRGRFWAAFF.

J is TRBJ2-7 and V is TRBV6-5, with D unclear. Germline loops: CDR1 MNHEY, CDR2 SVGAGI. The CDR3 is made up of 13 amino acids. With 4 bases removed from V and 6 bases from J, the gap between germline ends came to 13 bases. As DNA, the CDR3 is TGTGCCAGCAGTTCAAAAACGTTATCCGAGCAGTACTTC. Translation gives CASSSKTLSEQYF.

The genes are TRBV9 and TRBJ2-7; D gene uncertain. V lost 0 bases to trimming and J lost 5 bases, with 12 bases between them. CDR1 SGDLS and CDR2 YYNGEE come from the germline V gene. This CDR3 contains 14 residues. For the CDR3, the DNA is TGTGCCAGCAGCGTAGGATCGGGTTCCGACGAGCAGTACTTC. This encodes CASSVGSGSDEQYF.

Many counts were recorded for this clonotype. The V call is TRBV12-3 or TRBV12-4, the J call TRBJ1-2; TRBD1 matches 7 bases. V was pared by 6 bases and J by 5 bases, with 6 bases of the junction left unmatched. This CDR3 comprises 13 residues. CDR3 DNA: TGTGCCAGCAGCCTTACAGGGGTTTATGGCTACACCTTC. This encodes CASSLTGVYGYTF.

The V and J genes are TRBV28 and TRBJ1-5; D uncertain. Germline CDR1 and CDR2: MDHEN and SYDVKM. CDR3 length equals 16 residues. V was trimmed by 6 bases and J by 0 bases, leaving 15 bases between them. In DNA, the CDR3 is TGTGCCAGCAGCCAAGCCGCGGGAGTTAGCAATCAGCCCCAGCATTTT. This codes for CASSQAAGVSNQPQHF.

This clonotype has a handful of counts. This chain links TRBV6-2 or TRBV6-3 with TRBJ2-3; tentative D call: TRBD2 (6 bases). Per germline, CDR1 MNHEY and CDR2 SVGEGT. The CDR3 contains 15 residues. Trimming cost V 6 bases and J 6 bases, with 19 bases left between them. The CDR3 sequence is CASRWEAGAHDTQYF. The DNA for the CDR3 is TGTGCCAGCAGGTGGGAGGCCGGAGCACATGATACGCAGTATTTT.

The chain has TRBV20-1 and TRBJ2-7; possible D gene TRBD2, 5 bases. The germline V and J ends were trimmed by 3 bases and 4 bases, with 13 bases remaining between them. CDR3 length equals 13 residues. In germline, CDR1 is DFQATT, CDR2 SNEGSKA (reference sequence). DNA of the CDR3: TGCAGTGCTAGTACTAGGCGAAGTTACGAGCAGTACTTC. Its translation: CSASTRRSYEQYF.

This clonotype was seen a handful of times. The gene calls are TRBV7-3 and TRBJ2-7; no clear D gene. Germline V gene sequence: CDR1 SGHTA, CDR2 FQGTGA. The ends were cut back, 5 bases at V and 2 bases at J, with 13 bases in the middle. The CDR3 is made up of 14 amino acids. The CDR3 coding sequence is TGTGCCAGCAGCCCGAGCGTGATTCCCTACGAGCAGTACTTC. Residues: CASSPSVIPYEQYF.

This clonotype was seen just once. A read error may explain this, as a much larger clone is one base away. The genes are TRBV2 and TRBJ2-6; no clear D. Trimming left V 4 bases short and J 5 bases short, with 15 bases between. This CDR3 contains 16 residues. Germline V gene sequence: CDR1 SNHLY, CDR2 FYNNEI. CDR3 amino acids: CASSGSGTPRANVLTF. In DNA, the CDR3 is TGTGCCAGCAGTGGTTCGGGCACCCCAAGGGCCAACGTCCTGACTTTC.

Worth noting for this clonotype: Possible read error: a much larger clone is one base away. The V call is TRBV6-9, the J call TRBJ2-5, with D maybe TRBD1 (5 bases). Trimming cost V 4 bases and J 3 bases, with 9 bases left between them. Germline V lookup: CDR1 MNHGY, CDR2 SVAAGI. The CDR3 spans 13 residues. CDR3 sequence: CASSCDSEETQYF. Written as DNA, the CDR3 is TGTGCCAGCAGTTGCGACAGCGAAGAGACCCAGTACTTC.

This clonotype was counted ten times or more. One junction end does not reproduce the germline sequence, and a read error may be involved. The CDR3 region has the DNA TGTGCCAGCAGCTTAGCGAGGGAGACTGAAGCTTTCTTT. Residues: CASSLARETEAFF. The V and J genes are TRBV12-3 or TRBV12-4 and TRBJ1-1; D gene unclear. The CDR3 has 13 residues.

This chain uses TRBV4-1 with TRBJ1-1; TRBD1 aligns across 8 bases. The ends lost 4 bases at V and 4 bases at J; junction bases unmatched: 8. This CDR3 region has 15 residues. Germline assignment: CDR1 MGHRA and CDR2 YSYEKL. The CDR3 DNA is TGCGCCAGCAGCCGCAGGACAGGGTTGGGCACTGAAGCTTTCTTT. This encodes CASSRRTGLGTEAFF.

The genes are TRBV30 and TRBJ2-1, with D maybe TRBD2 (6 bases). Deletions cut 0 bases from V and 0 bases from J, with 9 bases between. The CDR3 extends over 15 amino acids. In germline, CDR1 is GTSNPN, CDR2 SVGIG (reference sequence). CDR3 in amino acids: CAWSVQAGSYNEQFF. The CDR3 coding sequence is TGTGCCTGGAGTGTACAAGCGGGCTCCTACAATGAGCAGTTCTTC. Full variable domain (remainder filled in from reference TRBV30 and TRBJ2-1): SQTIHQWPATLVQPVGSPLSLECTVEGTSNPNLYWYRQAAGRGLQLLFYSVGIGQISSEVPQNLSASRPQDRQFILSSKKLLLSDSGFYLCAWSVQAGSYNEQFFGPGTRLTVL.

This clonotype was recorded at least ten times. In nucleotides, the CDR3 is TGTGCCAGCTCACCACAAAATGAAAAACTGTTTTTT. It translates to CASSPQNEKLFF. The chain couples TRBV18 to TRBJ1-4; D is unresolved. CDR3 length: 12 amino acids. V lost 1 base, J lost 5 bases, and 2 bases lay in between. From germline, CDR1 is KGHSH and CDR2 LQKENI.